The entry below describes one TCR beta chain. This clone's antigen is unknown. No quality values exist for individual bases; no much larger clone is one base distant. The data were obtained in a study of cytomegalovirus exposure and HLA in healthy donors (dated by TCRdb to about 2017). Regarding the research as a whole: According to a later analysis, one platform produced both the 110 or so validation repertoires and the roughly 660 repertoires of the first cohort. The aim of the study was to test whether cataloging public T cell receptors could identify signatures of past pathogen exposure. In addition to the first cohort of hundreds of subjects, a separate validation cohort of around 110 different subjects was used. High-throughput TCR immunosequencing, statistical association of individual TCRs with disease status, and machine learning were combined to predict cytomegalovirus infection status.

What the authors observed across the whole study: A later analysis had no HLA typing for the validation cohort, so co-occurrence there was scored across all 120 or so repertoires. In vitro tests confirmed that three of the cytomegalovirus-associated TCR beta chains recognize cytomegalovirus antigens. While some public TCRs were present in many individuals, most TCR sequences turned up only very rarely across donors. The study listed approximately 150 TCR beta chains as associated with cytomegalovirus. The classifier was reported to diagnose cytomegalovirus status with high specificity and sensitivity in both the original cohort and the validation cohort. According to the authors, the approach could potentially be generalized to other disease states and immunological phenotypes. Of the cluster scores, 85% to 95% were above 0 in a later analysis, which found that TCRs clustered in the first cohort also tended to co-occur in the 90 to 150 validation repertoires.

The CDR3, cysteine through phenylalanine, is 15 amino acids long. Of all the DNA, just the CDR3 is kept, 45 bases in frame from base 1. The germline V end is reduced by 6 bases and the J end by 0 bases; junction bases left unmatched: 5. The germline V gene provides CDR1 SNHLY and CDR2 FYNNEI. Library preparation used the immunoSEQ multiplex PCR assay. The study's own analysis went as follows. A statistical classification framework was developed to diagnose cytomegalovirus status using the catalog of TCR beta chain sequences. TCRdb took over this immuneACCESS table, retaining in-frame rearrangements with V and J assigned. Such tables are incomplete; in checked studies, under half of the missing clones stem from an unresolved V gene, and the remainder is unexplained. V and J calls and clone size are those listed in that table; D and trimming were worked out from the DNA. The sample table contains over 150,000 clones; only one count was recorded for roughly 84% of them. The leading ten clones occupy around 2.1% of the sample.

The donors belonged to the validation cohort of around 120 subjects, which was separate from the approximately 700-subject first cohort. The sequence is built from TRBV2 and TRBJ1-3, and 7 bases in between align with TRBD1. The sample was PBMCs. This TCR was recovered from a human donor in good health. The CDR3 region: CASSVTGSSGNTIYF. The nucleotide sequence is TGTGCCAGCAGCGTGACAGGGTCCTCTGGAAACACCATATATTTT. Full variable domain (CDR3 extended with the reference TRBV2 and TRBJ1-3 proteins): EPEVTQTPSHQVTQMGQEVILRCVPISNHLYFYWYRQILGQKVEFLVSFYNNEISEKSEIFDDQFSVERPDGSNFTLKIRSTKLEDSAMYFCASSVTGSSGNTIYFGEGSWLTVV.